The clone carrying this TCR beta chain has just a few counts. Its target is not known. Researchers attached unique molecular identifiers to individual cDNA molecules. TCRdb processed the 5' RACE reads anew with MiXCR; each CDR3 protein has one entry. This table holds 55,000 to 80,000 distinct CDR3 sequences, about an eighth found once. These data belong to a study of early T cells in non-severe SARS-CoV-2 infection. Background on the study: Unpaired chains resulted from sequencing bulk RNA of unsorted whole blood. General study findings and limits: Missing private and CD4 specificities, VDJdb matching favored anti-spike CD8 responses.

The specimen comprised whole blood, sampled at baseline. This receptor was obtained from an adult who was a healthcare worker with PCR-confirmed SARS-CoV-2 infection or an uninfected control (not recorded which).

The DNA for the CDR3 is TGTGCCAGCAGCTTACACTACGAGCAGTACTTC. It yields the protein CASSLHYEQYF. V usage is TRBV14 and J usage is TRBJ2-7, with D hard to call. There are 11 residues in the CDR3. With 5 bases removed from V and 3 bases from J, the gap between germline ends came to 5 bases. The germline V gene has CDR1 SGHDN and CDR2 FVKESK.